This TCR beta chain was retrieved from a study of cytomegalovirus exposure and HLA in healthy donors. Germline CDR1 reads SGHTA; CDR2 reads FQGNSA. The CDR3 spans 15 residues. V was pared by 1 base and J by 9 bases, with 4 bases of the junction left unmatched. This clone was seen a handful of times. PCR amplification relied on 60 Vbeta primers (plus 13 Jbeta primers). TCRdb's copy holds only in-frame clones and misses some; the assay was immunoSEQ multiplex PCR. The sample shows 150,000 to 200,000 clones, approximately 81% of them seen only once. The specimen was PBMCs. This chain links TRBV7-2 with TRBJ2-1, with TRBD2 identical over 12 bases. The clonotype comes from a woman aged 45-59 years in good health and CMV-seronegative. The CDR3 nucleotides are TGTGCCAGCAGCTTAGGAGCTAGCGGGAGGGGTGAGCAGTTCTTC. Residues: CASSLGASGRGEQFF.